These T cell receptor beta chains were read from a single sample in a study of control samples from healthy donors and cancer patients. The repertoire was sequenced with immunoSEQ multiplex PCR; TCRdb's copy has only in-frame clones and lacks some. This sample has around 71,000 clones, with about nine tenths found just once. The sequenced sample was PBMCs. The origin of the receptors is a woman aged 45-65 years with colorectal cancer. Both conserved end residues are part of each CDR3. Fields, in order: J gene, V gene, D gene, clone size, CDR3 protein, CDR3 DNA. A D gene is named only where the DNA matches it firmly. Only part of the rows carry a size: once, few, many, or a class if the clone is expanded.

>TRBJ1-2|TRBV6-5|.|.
CASRLLGTVNYGYTF
TGTGCCAGCAGACTGCTTGGGACTGTAAACTATGGCTACACCTTC
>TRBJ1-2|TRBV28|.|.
CATSGGNYGYTF
TGTGCCACTTCGGGAGGGAACTATGGCTACACCTTC
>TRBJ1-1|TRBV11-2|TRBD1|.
CASTTGAGTEAFF
TGTGCCAGCACCACAGGGGCCGGCACTGAAGCTTTCTTT
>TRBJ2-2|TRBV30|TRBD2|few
CASPSGGGAYGELFF
TGTGCCTCTCCCTCAGGCGGGGGGGCCTACGGGGAGCTGTTTTTT
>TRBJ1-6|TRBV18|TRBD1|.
CASSPLQGDNSPLHF
TGTGCCAGCTCACCCCTACAGGGGGATAATTCACCCCTCCACTTT
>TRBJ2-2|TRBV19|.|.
CASSISSVGAGELFF
TGTGCCAGTAGTATCTCCTCAGTAGGCGCCGGGGAGCTGTTTTTT
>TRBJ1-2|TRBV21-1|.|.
CASSNTGGQSCGYTF
TGTGCCAGCAGCAATACCGGGGGGCAAAGTTGTGGCTACACCTTC
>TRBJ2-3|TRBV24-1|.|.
CATSDWGGTDSWTDTQYF
TGTGCCACCAGTGATTGGGGGGGGACAGACAGTTGGACAGATACGCAGTATTTT
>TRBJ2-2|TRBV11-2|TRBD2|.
CASSSRTSGGGELFF
TGTGCCAGCAGCTCAAGGACTAGCGGGGGTGGGGAGCTGTTTTTT
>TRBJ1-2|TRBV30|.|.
CAWSARVDYGYTF
TGTGCCTGGAGTGCCAGGGTGGACTATGGCTACACCTTC
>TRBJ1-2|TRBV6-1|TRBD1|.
CASSEALRVISGGNGYTF
TGTGCCAGCAGTGAAGCGCTTCGGGTCATATCAGGGGGCAATGGCTACACCTTC
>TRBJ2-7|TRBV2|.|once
CASSEDRASYEQYF
TGTGCCAGCAGTGAAGATCGAGCCTCCTACGAGCAGTACTTC
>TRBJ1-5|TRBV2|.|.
CASSLRRGGGSNQPQHF
TGTGCCAGCAGCCTGAGGAGGGGAGGGGGAAGCAATCAGCCCCAGCATTTT
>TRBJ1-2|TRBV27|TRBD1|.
CASRKTGWAGYTF
TGTGCCAGCAGAAAGACAGGGTGGGCTGGCTACACCTTC
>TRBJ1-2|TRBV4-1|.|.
CASSQDTANYGYTF
TGCGCCAGCAGCCAAGACACCGCTAACTATGGCTACACCTTC
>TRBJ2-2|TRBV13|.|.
CASSPRTGRNTGELFF
TGTGCCAGCAGCCCGCGGACGGGGAGGAACACCGGGGAGCTGTTTTTT
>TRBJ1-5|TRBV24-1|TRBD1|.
CATEGQGQSTYSNQPQHF
TGTGCCACCGAAGGGCAGGGACAGAGCACTTATAGCAATCAGCCCCAGCATTTT
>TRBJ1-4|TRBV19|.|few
CASKVAGATNEKLFF
TGTGCCAGTAAAGTCGCAGGGGCAACTAATGAAAAACTGTTTTTT
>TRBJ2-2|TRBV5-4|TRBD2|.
CASSSTGLAGSGTGELFF
TGTGCCAGCAGCTCAACAGGACTAGCGGGGTCGGGGACCGGGGAGCTGTTTTTT
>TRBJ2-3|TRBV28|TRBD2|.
CASSNVGTSGRPDTQYF
TGTGCCAGCAGTAACGTCGGGACTAGCGGGAGACCCGATACGCAGTATTTT
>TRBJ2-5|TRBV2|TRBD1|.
CASSGSRQGKTQYF
TGTGCCAGCAGCGGGTCCAGACAGGGGAAGACCCAGTACTTC